Listed below are T cell receptor beta chains from one sample, sequenced in a study of cytomegalovirus exposure and HLA in healthy donors. Clones were sequenced by immunoSEQ multiplex PCR, and TCRdb holds only the in-frame ones, with some missing. This table has about 120,000 clones, 81% appearing once. Sequencing used PBMCs. These receptors were collected from a man aged 40-50 years in good health and CMV-seronegative. CDR3s include the opening cysteine and the closing phenylalanine or tryptophan. D genes are given only for firm matches. Size values are once, few and many counts, or a class for expanded clones, and some rows have none.

J,D,size,V,CDR3,DNA
TRBJ2-3,TRBD1,.,TRBV11-2,CASSTGTARDTQYF,TGTGCCAGCAGCACAGGGACAGCAAGAGATACGCAGTATTTT
TRBJ2-7,.,.,TRBV4-2,CASSQEWDGSYEQYF,TGTGCCAGCAGCCAAGAGTGGGACGGGAGCTACGAGCAGTACTTC
TRBJ2-7,.,once,TRBV4-2,CASRLSKGGNYEQYF,TGTGCCAGCAGGTTGTCCAAAGGGGGTAACTACGAGCAGTACTTC
TRBJ1-5,.,.,TRBV7-9,CASSQNYWDQPQHF,TGTGCCAGCAGCCAAAACTACTGGGATCAGCCCCAGCATTTT
TRBJ2-1,TRBD2,few,TRBV27,CASSLVPAGGSNEQFF,TGTGCCAGCAGTTTGGTTCCAGCGGGAGGTAGTAATGAGCAGTTCTTC
TRBJ1-5,TRBD1,.,TRBV6-4,CASKAGGSNQPQHF,TGTGCCTCCAAAGCAGGGGGTAGCAATCAGCCCCAGCATTTT
TRBJ2-3,.,.,TRBV9,CASSVQGNIADTQYF,TGTGCCAGCAGCGTACAGGGAAATATCGCAGATACGCAGTATTTT
TRBJ2-7,.,.,TRBV30,CAWSNTIYEQYF,TGTGCCTGGAGTAACACCATCTACGAGCAGTACTTC
TRBJ2-7,.,.,TRBV27,CASSSGVYEQYF,TGTGCCAGCAGTTCAGGGGTCTACGAGCAGTACTTC
TRBJ2-1,TRBD2,.,TRBV7-9,CASSLRARGSNNEQFF,TGTGCCAGCAGCTTACGCGCCCGCGGGAGCAACAATGAGCAGTTCTTC
TRBJ2-3,.,.,TRBV12-2,CASRLTRLGTSSTDTQYF,TGTGCAAGTCGCTTAACCAGACTAGGCACCTCTAGCACAGATACGCAGTATTTT
TRBJ2-7,.,once,TRBV18,CASSRTGSSYEQYF,TGTGCCAGCTCACGTACAGGTAGCTCCTACGAGCAGTACTTC
TRBJ2-2,TRBD1,.,TRBV6-6,CASSYSRTGRPGELFF,TGTGCCAGCAGTTACTCGAGGACAGGGAGACCCGGGGAGCTGTTTTTT
TRBJ1-1,TRBD1,.,TRBV6-5,CASSYAGQGNTEAFF,TGTGCCAGCAGTTACGCGGGACAGGGGAACACTGAAGCTTTCTTT
TRBJ2-1,TRBD1,.,TRBV5-1,CASRSTGDIQFF,TGCGCCAGCAGGAGTACAGGGGATATCCAGTTCTTC
TRBJ2-5,TRBD2,few,TRBV30,CAWKGGTSGDWQETQYF,TGTGCCTGGAAGGGCGGGACTAGCGGGGATTGGCAAGAGACCCAGTACTTC
TRBJ2-1,TRBD2,.,TRBV9,CASSVGGLAVYNEQFF,TGTGCCAGCAGCGTTGGAGGACTAGCGGTTTACAATGAGCAGTTCTTC
TRBJ2-3,.,.,TRBV6-5,CASSYFDKNTDTQYF,TGTGCCAGCAGTTACTTCGACAAAAACACAGATACGCAGTATTTT
TRBJ1-1,TRBD1,.,TRBV27,CASSSRQGGGNTEAFF,TGTGCCAGCAGTTCTCGACAGGGGGGAGGAAACACTGAAGCTTTCTTT
TRBJ2-7,TRBD2,.,TRBV7-2,CASSPRRRGGAYEQYF,TGTGCCAGCAGCCCGAGAAGGCGGGGGGGAGCCTACGAGCAGTACTTC
TRBJ2-6,.,once,TRBV29-1,CSVRELGANVLTF,TGCAGCGTTCGCGAGCTTGGGGCCAACGTCCTGACTTTC
TRBJ1-3,.,.,TRBV9,CASSPRTNSGNTIYF,TGTGCCAGCAGCCCTAGAACCAACTCTGGAAACACCATATATTTT
TRBJ2-7,TRBD2,once,TRBV7-6,CASSLGPAGEYEQYF,TGTGCCAGCAGCCTGGGCCCCGCGGGGGAATACGAGCAGTACTTC
TRBJ2-4,TRBD1,.,TRBV2,CATTTGGENIQYF,TGTGCCACCACTACAGGGGGCGAAAACATTCAGTACTTC
TRBJ1-1,TRBD1,.,TRBV29-1,CSVGGAGTVEAFF,TGCAGCGTTGGGGGGGCCGGGACAGTTGAAGCTTTCTTT
TRBJ2-7,TRBD2,.,TRBV28,CASSRGTSGNFYEQYF,TGTGCCAGCAGCCGGGGGACTAGCGGGAATTTCTACGAGCAGTACTTC
TRBJ2-5,.,.,TRBV6-6,CASSYFQDTGSQGQYF,TGTGCCAGCAGTTACTTCCAGGATACAGGGTCCCAAGGCCAGTACTTC
TRBJ1-5,.,.,TRBV19,CASRGQPYSNQPQHF,TGTGCCAGTAGAGGACAGCCTTATAGCAATCAGCCCCAGCATTTT
TRBJ2-1,.,.,TRBV5-4,CASSLEASVNNEQFF,TGTGCCAGCAGCTTGGAGGCTAGCGTGAACAATGAGCAGTTCTTC
TRBJ2-4,.,once,TRBV10-1,CTSSDRDLNIQYF,TGCACCAGCAGTGATAGGGACTTAAACATTCAGTACTTC
TRBJ1-3,.,.,TRBV5-1,CASSRSWEPGNTIYF,TGCGCCAGCAGCCGCAGTTGGGAGCCTGGAAACACCATATATTTT
TRBJ1-4,TRBD1,.,TRBV4-3,CASSQVTGVNEKLFF,TGCGCCAGCAGCCAAGTAACAGGGGTTAATGAAAAACTGTTTTTT
TRBJ2-7,TRBD2,once,TRBV7-2,CASSNVGGAPYEQYF,TGTGCCAGCAGCAACGTCGGGGGGGCCCCCTACGAGCAGTACTTC
TRBJ2-2,TRBD2,.,TRBV7-8,CACRLAGSGELFF,TGTGCTTGCAGACTAGCGGGGAGCGGGGAGCTGTTTTTT
TRBJ2-5,.,.,TRBV5-4,CASTPPGGEPEEETQYF,TGTGCCAGCACCCCCCCCGGAGGTGAGCCTGAGGAAGAGACCCAGTACTTC
TRBJ1-3,.,.,TRBV30,CAWSVGGRNTIYF,TGTGCCTGGAGTGTTGGAGGAAGGAACACCATATATTTT
TRBJ1-2,.,.,TRBV27,CASSFSGGGVGYTF,TGTGCCAGCAGTTTCTCTGGGGGCGGAGTTGGCTACACCTTC
TRBJ1-2,.,.,TRBV2,CASNVLETQPGGYTF,TGTGCCAGCAATGTACTCGAGACCCAACCGGGGGGCTACACCTTC
TRBJ1-2,.,.,TRBV30,CAWSVGQQITNYGYTF,TGTGCCTGGAGTGTAGGACAGCAAATTACTAACTATGGCTACACCTTC
TRBJ2-7,.,.,TRBV27,CASSLFTPTYEQYF,TGTGCCAGCAGTTTGTTCACCCCTACCTACGAGCAGTACTTC
TRBJ1-1,TRBD1,.,TRBV10-3,CAISPRDRGNAFF,TGTGCCATCAGTCCCAGGGACAGGGGGAATGCTTTCTTT